This T cell receptor (beta chain) was sequenced for a study of cytomegalovirus exposure and HLA in healthy donors. This CDR3 is built from 15 residues. Germline V gives CDR1 SNHLY, CDR2 FYNNEI. V lost 4 bases and J 4 bases, leaving 14 bases between the germline ends. Of note for this clone: No antigen is known for it.

The study ran its PCR with 60 Vbeta and 13 Jbeta primers. Profiled with immunoSEQ multiplex PCR; TCRdb holds only in-frame clones, not every one. The sample carries about 180,000 clones, roughly 83% recorded once. General study results and limits: Most TCR beta V segments were productive about 90% or about 30% of the time in an earlier analysis. Overall, approximately 150 TCR beta chains were annotated as cytomegalovirus-associated.

The material sequenced was PBMCs. This clonotype was obtained from a boy under 10 years old in good health and CMV-seronegative. The chain uses TRBV2 and TRBJ1-3; a weak D match, TRBD1 (5 bases). In DNA, the CDR3 is TGTGCCAGCAGTGTTAAAGGGGCGAGGGGAAACACCATATATTTT. This translates into CASSVKGARGNTIYF.